One and the same sample provided the 27 T cell receptor beta chains below, sequenced in a study of blood T cell repertoires in COVID-19. The table came from immunoSEQ multiplex PCR; TCRdb's copy has only in-frame clones and leaves some out. The sample lists roughly 190,000 clones; about 83% were seen once. The sample comprised peripheral blood. The origin of the receptors is a man aged 18 to 30 with active or convalescent COVID-19.

The rearrangement uses TRBV24-1 and TRBJ2-3, with TRBD1 identical over 8 bases. After removal of 9 bases from V and 1 base from J, the junction contained 14 bases not matched to a gene. The germline CDR1 and CDR2 sequences are KGHDR and SFDVKD. This CDR3 is built from 17 residues. The CDR3 protein is CATVSGGPDSGTDTQYF. CDR3 sequence (DNA): TGTGCCACCGTGTCAGGGGGCCCTGATAGCGGCACAGATACGCAGTATTTT.

The chain couples TRBV7-2 to TRBJ2-7, with D unresolved. The CDR3 has 13 residues. Trimming took 4 bases from V and 0 from J, leaving 7 bases between them. Germline-derived CDR1 and CDR2 are SGHTA and FQGNSA. CDR3 amino acids: CASSSLISYEQYF. Written as DNA, the CDR3 is TGTGCCAGCAGCTCCCTAATCTCCTACGAGCAGTACTTC.

In its sample, this clone was seen once. The chain recombines TRBV28 with TRBJ2-5; D is perhaps TRBD2 (7 bases). Deletions cut 6 bases from V and 5 bases from J, with 16 bases between. CDR1 MDHEN and CDR2 SYDVKM come from the germline V gene. This CDR3 has 14 residues. CDR3 DNA: TGTGCCAGCAGCCCAAAGGGGGAGGGGGAGACCCAGTACTTC. It translates to CASSPKGEGETQYF. The complete variable domain, with remaining parts taken from reference TRBV28 and TRBJ2-5, reads DVKVTQSSRYLVKRTGEKVFLECVQDMDHENMFWYRQDPGLGLRLIYFSYDVKMKEKGDIPEGYSVSREKKERFSLILESASTNQTSMYLCASSPKGEGETQYFGPGTRLLVL.

The J gene is TRBJ2-6, the V gene TRBV23-1; 9 bases fit TRBD1. TRBV23-1 is recorded as an ORF, its role being uncertain. The CDR3 sequence is 17 residues long. After removal of 5 bases from V and 0 bases from J, the junction contained 5 bases not matched to a gene. In nucleotides, the CDR3 is TGCGCCAGCAGTAAGGGGGACAGGGCCTCTGGGGCCAACGTCCTGACTTTC. Amino acids: CASSKGDRASGANVLTF.

This sequence joins TRBV4-2 and TRBJ2-1; 11 positions agree with TRBD2. V lost 2 bases to trimming and J lost 9 bases; unmatched junction nucleotides: 9. Germline V lookup: CDR1 LGHNA, CDR2 YNFKEQ. CDR3 length: 16 residues. CDR3 in amino acids: CASSQYTSGSLGEQFF. The CDR3, as DNA: TGTGCCAGCAGCCAATACACTAGCGGGAGTCTAGGTGAGCAGTTCTTC.

The chain uses TRBV5-1 and TRBJ2-2; D is perhaps TRBD1 (6 bases). The germline V gene has CDR1 SGHRS and CDR2 YFSETQ. The V end was cut by 0 bases, the J end by 2 bases, with 8 bases between. The CDR3 is made up of 15 amino acids. The CDR3: CASSLGQDNTGELFF. The CDR3 DNA is TGCGCCAGCAGCTTGGGACAGGATAACACCGGGGAGCTGTTTTTT.

CDR3 nucleotide sequence: TGCGCCAGCAGCTTGGCCCAGCGGGGGTACCAAGAGACCCAGTACTTC. Its translation: CASSLAQRGYQETQYF. This chain connects TRBV5-1 to TRBJ2-5; TRBD2 agrees at 8 bases. This CDR3 region has 16 residues. Germline assignment: CDR1 SGHRS and CDR2 YFSETQ. Trimming cost V 0 bases and J 0 bases; bases outside gene matches: 4.

This clone has just one count. The CDR3 here is CASSLTPGTVNTEAFF. The CDR3 DNA reads as TGCGCCAGCAGCTTGACTCCCGGGACAGTGAACACTGAAGCTTTCTTT. The chain links TRBV5-1 to TRBJ1-1; 7 bases line up with TRBD1. This CDR3 contains 16 residues. Trimming removed 1 base from V and 0 bases from J; junction bases left unmatched: 6. Germline V gene sequence: CDR1 SGHRS, CDR2 YFSETQ.

In this sample, this clone turned up a few times. The chain has TRBV7-9 and TRBJ1-1; D is unclear. Trimming removed 5 bases at V and 1 base at J, with 14 bases between. The V gene's germline CDR1 is SEHNR and CDR2 FQNEAQ (reference sequence). This CDR3 comprises 15 residues. CDR3 sequence reads: CASSLQRTRNTEAFF. The CDR3 coding sequence is TGTGCCAGCAGCCTCCAAAGGACTAGGAACACTGAAGCTTTCTTT.

The chain employs TRBV24-1 and TRBJ2-7; tentative D call: TRBD2 (6 bases). The germline CDR1 and CDR2 sequences are KGHDR and SFDVKD. The CDR3 is 12 amino acids. V dropped 9 bases and J dropped 2 bases, with 10 bases sitting between them. The CDR3 is CATELATYEQYF. CDR3 sequence (DNA): TGTGCCACCGAACTAGCTACCTACGAGCAGTACTTC.

The chain recombines TRBV20-1 with TRBJ2-5, with a possible D match to TRBD1 (6 bases). Germline lookup yields CDR1 DFQATT and CDR2 SNEGSKA (reference sequence). V lost 3 bases, J lost 5 bases, and 16 bases lay in between. The CDR3 consists of 14 residues. This CDR3 reads CSASQKGVRETQYF. CDR3 nucleotides: TGCAGTGCTAGTCAAAAGGGGGTCAGGGAGACCCAGTACTTC.

The CDR3 DNA reads as TGTGCCAGCAGCTTTATGGCCACCCCCCCATTCACAGATACGCAGTATTTT. Translation gives CASSFMATPPFTDTQYF. The rearrangement joins TRBV11-3 to TRBJ2-3, with unresolved D. Looked up from germline, CDR1 is SGHNT and CDR2 is YENEEA. The CDR3 totals 17 residues. The germline V and J ends were trimmed by 3 bases and 2 bases, with 18 bases remaining between them.

In nucleotides, the CDR3 is TGCGCCAGCAGGCAGGTTCTTAACACCATATATTTT. It specifies CASRQVLNTIYF. The gene calls are TRBV23-1 and TRBJ1-3; D is undetermined. TRBV23-1 is annotated as an ORF whose role is uncertain. V was trimmed by 6 bases and J by 7 bases, leaving 10 bases between them. The CDR3 is made up of 12 amino acids.

The rearrangement uses TRBV6-5 and TRBJ2-4; perhaps TRBD1 as D (6 bases). The CDR3 extends over 15 amino acids. V lost 8 bases, J lost 3 bases, and 17 bases lay in between. Germline CDR1 is MNHEY and CDR2 is SVGAGI. This CDR3 is CASQTGIRVKNIQYF. In DNA form, the CDR3 reads TGTGCCAGCCAAACAGGGATTCGAGTCAAAAACATTCAGTACTTC.

The chain employs TRBV6-5 and TRBJ2-7; no firm D call. Germline V lookup: CDR1 MNHEY, CDR2 SVGAGI. Trimming stripped 5 bases from V and 0 bases from J, with 11 bases between. The CDR3 has 14 amino acids. CDR3: CASSTHRYSYEQYV. CDR3 DNA sequence: TGTGCCAGCAGTACCCATAGATACTCCTACGAGCAGTACGTC.

This chain links TRBV6-5 with TRBJ1-2, with TRBD1 as a possible D gene (5 bases). The CDR3 runs 14 residues. Trimming cost V 2 bases and J 7 bases, with 14 bases left between them. Looked up from germline, CDR1 is MNHEY and CDR2 is SVGAGI. Here the CDR3 DNA reads TGTGCCAGCAGTTACAGCGTAGGGACTGCTGGCTACACCTTC. Amino acids: CASSYSVGTAGYTF.

The chain has TRBV7-9 and TRBJ1-5; possible D gene TRBD1, 6 bases. This CDR3 region has 15 residues. V lost 7 bases to trimming and J lost 7 bases, with 20 bases between them. Germline V lookup: CDR1 SEHNR, CDR2 FQNEAQ (reference sequence). CDR3 sequence: CASTLSGGPGQPQHF. The CDR3 DNA reads as TGTGCCAGCACCCTAAGTGGGGGCCCGGGACAGCCCCAGCATTTT.

This clone was observed once. The chain is built from TRBV6-5 and TRBJ1-5; 8 bases are a match to TRBD1. V dropped 6 bases and J dropped 4; count of bases not matched to a gene: 8. Germline V gene data show CDR1 as MNHEY and CDR2 as SVGAGI. This CDR3 has 15 residues. This CDR3 reads CASSSGQGGNQPQHF. The CDR3 DNA sequence: TGTGCCAGCAGCAGCGGACAGGGTGGTAATCAGCCCCAGCATTTT.

The chain is built from TRBV27 and TRBJ2-7; 7 bases are shared with TRBD1. Germline assignment: CDR1 MNHEY and CDR2 SMNVEV (reference sequence). The CDR3 has 14 amino acids. V shed 7 bases, J shed 3 bases, and the junction held 9 bases outside the gene matches. The CDR3 region is CASKIGAGGYEQYF. In DNA, the CDR3 is TGTGCCAGCAAGATAGGGGCAGGGGGCTACGAGCAGTACTTC.

The chain carries TRBV3-1 (or the pseudogene TRBV3-2) and TRBJ1-5; the match to TRBD1 covers 9 bases. CDR1 is LGHDT and CDR2 is YNNKEL in the germline V gene (reference sequence). This CDR3 has 13 residues. Losses at the gene ends were 5 bases for V and 11 bases for J; bases not matched to a gene: 7. This chain's CDR3 is CASSGTGRRAQHF. The CDR3, as DNA: TGTGCCAGCAGCGGGACAGGGAGAAGGGCCCAGCATTTT.

This clone was counted a few times. The same CDR3 can be traced to other DNA sequences in this sample. The J gene is TRBJ1-2, the V gene TRBV5-1; 7 bases are shared with TRBD1. V lost 0 bases to trimming and J lost 4 bases; unmatched junction nucleotides: 3. The CDR3 is 14 residues long. CDR1 and CDR2 (germline): SGHRS, YFSETQ. The CDR3 sequence is CASSLGDRAYGYTF. Here the CDR3 DNA reads TGCGCCAGCAGCTTGGGCGACAGGGCCTATGGCTACACCTTC.

The J gene is TRBJ2-1, the V gene TRBV6-5; the match to TRBD2 covers 9 bases. With V trimmed by 2 bases and J by 7 bases, 9 bases remained unmatched. The CDR3 runs to 16 residues. The germline gives CDR1 MNHEY, CDR2 SVGAGI. CDR3 loop: CASSYGVLAGLNEQFF. In nucleotides, the CDR3 is TGTGCCAGCAGTTACGGCGTACTAGCGGGCCTAAATGAGCAGTTCTTC.

The gene calls are TRBV5-4 and TRBJ2-3; TRBD2 is a possible D gene (5 bases). Per the germline V gene, CDR1 is SGHNT and CDR2 is YYREEE (reference sequence). Trimming took 1 base from V and 8 from J, leaving 8 bases between them. The CDR3 sequence is 12 residues long. The CDR3 region has the DNA TGTGCCAGCAGCTTGAACGGAGGTACGCAGTATTTT. Translating it yields CASSLNGGTQYF.

CDR3 sequence reads: CASSQVDPGVNGYTF. Here the CDR3 DNA reads TGCGCCAGCAGCCAAGTGGATCCAGGGGTGAATGGCTACACCTTC. The V call is TRBV4-1, the J call TRBJ1-2, with D perhaps TRBD1 (6 bases). Trimming removed 1 base from V and 6 bases from J, with 15 bases in between. Germline V gene lookup returns CDR1 MGHRA and CDR2 YSYEKL. The CDR3 is 15 amino acids.

The chain links TRBV9 to TRBJ2-3, with 8 bases identical to TRBD2. With V trimmed by 0 bases and J by 2 bases, 14 bases remained unmatched. The CDR3 is made up of 19 amino acids. Germline-derived CDR1 and CDR2 are SGDLS and YYNGEE. The CDR3 coding sequence is TGTGCCAGCAGCGTAGGAGTTAGCGGGATGGGCATATACACAGATACGCAGTATTTT. Translating it yields CASSVGVSGMGIYTDTQYF. Complete variable domain (other parts from reference TRBV9 and TRBJ2-3): DSGVTQTPKHLITATGQRVTLRCSPRSGDLSVYWYQQSLDQGLQFLIQYYNGEERAKGNILERFSAQQFPDLHSELNLSSLELGDSALYFCASSVGVSGMGIYTDTQYFGPGTRLTVL.

The table lists this clone with a few counts. The chain employs TRBV21-1 and TRBJ1-5. TRBV21-1 is a pseudogene segment. There are 16 residues in the CDR3. The CDR3 here is CASSKKGSGGNQPQHF. The CDR3 coding sequence is TGTGCCAGCAGCAAAAAGGGGTCGGGGGGCAATCAGCCCCAGCATTTT.

The rearrangement links TRBV5-4 to TRBJ1-2, with TRBD1 identical over 11 bases. Germline CDR1 reads SGHNT; CDR2 reads YYREEE (reference sequence). Unmatched junction bases numbered 7, after V lost 4 bases and J lost 5 bases. The length of the CDR3 is 15 residues. The DNA for the CDR3 is TGTGCCAGCAGCCGCCCGGGACAGGGGGGGTATGGCTACACCTTC. This sequence encodes CASSRPGQGGYGYTF. The full variable domain, its missing parts supplied by reference TRBV5-4 and TRBJ1-2, is ETGVTQSPTHLIKTRGQQVTLRCSSQSGHNTVSWYQQALGQGPQFIFQYYREEENGRGNFPPRFSGLQFPNYSSELNVNALELDDSALYLCASSRPGQGGYGYTFGSGTRLTVV.